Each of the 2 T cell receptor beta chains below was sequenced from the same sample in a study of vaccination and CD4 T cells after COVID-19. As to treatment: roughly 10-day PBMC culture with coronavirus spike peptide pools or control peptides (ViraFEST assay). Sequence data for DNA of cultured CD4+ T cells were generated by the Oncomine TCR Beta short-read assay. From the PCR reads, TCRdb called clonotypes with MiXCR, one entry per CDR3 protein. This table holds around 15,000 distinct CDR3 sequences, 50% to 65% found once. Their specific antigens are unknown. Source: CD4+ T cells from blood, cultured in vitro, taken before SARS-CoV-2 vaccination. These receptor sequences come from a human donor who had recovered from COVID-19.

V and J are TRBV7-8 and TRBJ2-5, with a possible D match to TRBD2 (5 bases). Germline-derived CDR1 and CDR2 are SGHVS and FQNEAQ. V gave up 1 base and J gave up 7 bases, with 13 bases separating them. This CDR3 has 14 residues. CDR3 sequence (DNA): TGTGCCAGCAGCTTAGAGTCGGGCGGAGGGACCCAGTACTTC. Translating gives CASSLESGGGTQYF.

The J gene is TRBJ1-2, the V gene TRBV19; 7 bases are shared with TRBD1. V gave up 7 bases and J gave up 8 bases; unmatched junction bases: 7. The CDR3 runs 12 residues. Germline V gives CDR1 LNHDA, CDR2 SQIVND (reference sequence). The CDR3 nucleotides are TGTGCCAGTATTACAGGGGAGGCAGGCTACACCTTC. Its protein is CASITGEAGYTF.